This T cell receptor beta chain was documented in a study of T cell responses to AZD1222 COVID-19 vaccine. Study-level points and caveats: CD4 TCRs associated with vaccination spanned spike, dominating at 160-218 and 743-854.

As to this clone: The antigen remains undetermined.

The germline CDR1 and CDR2 sequences are SEHNR and FQNEAQ (reference sequence). V was shortened by 5 bases and J by 3 bases, with 13 bases between the two germline ends. The CDR3 contains 15 residues. TCRdb keeps only in-frame clones here, not all; method: immunoSEQ multiplex PCR. The table lists over 150,000 clones, roughly 91% of them singletons, with under 1.1% in the top ten. The TCR originated in an adult who received the MenACWY meningococcal vaccine as a control. The chain carries TRBV7-9 and TRBJ2-2; the D gene could be TRBD1 or TRBD2 (6 bases each). Sequenced here: peripheral blood, sampled 28 days after the second dose of the MenACWY control vaccine. CDR3 nucleotides: TGTGCCAGCAGCCTGGAGGGGGTTGACACCGGGGAGCTGTTTTTT. Translation gives CASSLEGVDTGELFF.